Below, 21 T cell receptor beta chains from the same sample are listed, as sequenced in a study of cytomegalovirus exposure and HLA in healthy donors. This PCR relied on a set of 60 Vbeta primers and 13 Jbeta primers. The data were produced by immunoSEQ multiplex PCR, yet TCRdb's version contains in-frame clones alone and is incomplete. Here the sample spans roughly 110,000 clones, 65% to 85% being singletons. The sequenced sample consisted of PBMCs. Receptors originate from a woman under 40 in good health and CMV-seropositive.

The genes are TRBV19 and TRBJ1-6; 9 positions agree with TRBD1. This CDR3 has 19 residues. Losses at the gene ends were 7 bases for V and 7 bases for J; bases not matched to a gene: 20. CDR1 and CDR2 from the germline V gene are LNHDA and SQIVND (reference sequence). The CDR3 loop is CASTDPGTGGAFYNSPLHF. The CDR3 bases are TGTGCCAGTACCGACCCCGGCACAGGGGGCGCGTTCTACAATTCACCCCTCCACTTT. Supplemented by reference TRBV19 and TRBJ1-6, the full variable domain reads DGGITQSPKYLFRKEGQNVTLSCEQNLNHDAMYWYRQDPGQGLRLIYYSQIVNDFQKGDIAEGYSVSREKKESFPLTVTSAQKNPTAFYLCASTDPGTGGAFYNSPLHFGNGTRLTVT.

This clone was seen once. The J gene is TRBJ2-7, the V gene TRBV6-1, with D possibly matching TRBD2 (7 bases). V was pared by 10 bases and J by 6 bases, with 22 bases between. The CDR3 has 14 residues. The germline CDR1 and CDR2 sequences are MNHNS and SASEGT. DNA for the CDR3: TGTGCCACCTTTAACGGCGGGGGCACGGGCGAGCAGTACTTC. This sequence encodes CATFNGGGTGEQYF.

This chain links TRBV5-1 with TRBJ2-7, with 8 bases identical to TRBD2. Germline V CDR1 and CDR2: SGHRS, YFSETQ. Losses at the gene ends were 0 bases for V and 1 base for J; bases not matched to a gene: 3. This CDR3 spans 15 amino acids. This chain's CDR3 is CASSLAGGDSYEQYF. The CDR3 region has the DNA TGCGCCAGCAGCTTGGCCGGGGGGGATTCCTACGAGCAGTACTTC. Full variable domain (outside the CDR3, taken from reference TRBV5-1 and TRBJ2-7): KAGVTQTPRYLIKTRGQQVTLSCSPISGHRSVSWYQQTPGQGLQFLFEYFSETQRNKGNFPGRFSGRQFSNSRSEMNVSTLELGDSALYLCASSLAGGDSYEQYFGPGTRLTVT.

The gene calls are TRBV19 and TRBJ2-7; TRBD1 is a possible D gene (6 bases). Germline values: CDR1 LNHDA, CDR2 SQIVND (reference sequence). Trimming removed 6 bases at V and 2 bases at J, with 11 bases between. This CDR3 contains 13 residues. The DNA for the CDR3 is TGTGCCAGTAGCCTTGACAGGACCTACGAGCAGTACTTC. Translated, it gives CASSLDRTYEQYF.

The CDR3 is CASMTTLGLTDTQYF. DNA of the CDR3: TGTGCCAGCATGACGACACTCGGACTCACAGATACGCAGTATTTT. The rearrangement links TRBV7-9 to TRBJ2-3; the D gene is possibly TRBD2 (5 bases). Per germline, CDR1 SEHNR and CDR2 FQNEAQ (reference sequence). The CDR3 runs 15 residues. Trimming pared 7 bases from V and 2 bases from J, leaving 16 bases between.

V is TRBV5-1 and J is TRBJ2-5, with 8 bases lining up with TRBD2. Trimming at V came to 7 bases and at J to 4 bases, leaving 12 bases not matched to a gene. Germline V lookup: CDR1 SGHRS, CDR2 YFSETQ. The CDR3 covers 15 residues. The CDR3, as DNA: TGCGCCAGCGGGCCGGTAGCGGGATTCATAGAGACCCAGTACTTC. Its translation: CASGPVAGFIETQYF.

The CDR3 loop is CASSSPLAGITDTQYF. CDR3 coding DNA: TGTGCCAGCAGCTCTCCCCTAGCGGGCATCACAGATACGCAGTATTTT. J is TRBJ2-3 and V is TRBV5-6; 8 bases line up with TRBD2. The CDR3 sequence is 16 residues long. Germline assignment: CDR1 SGHDT and CDR2 YYEEEE. V lost 3 bases and J lost 2; bases outside the gene matches: 8.

This clone was observed a handful of times. This chain joins TRBV11-2 and TRBJ1-6; D gene unclear. Germline-derived CDR1 and CDR2 are SGHAT and FQNNGV. The CDR3 extends over 15 amino acids. Trimming stripped 0 bases from V and 10 bases from J, with 13 bases between. The CDR3 spells CASSLERGYGSPLHF. CDR3 sequence (DNA): TGTGCCAGCAGCTTAGAGAGAGGGTACGGCTCACCCCTCCACTTT.

This clone was recorded a few times. V gene TRBV18 combines with J gene TRBJ2-6, with 7 bases aligning to TRBD1. V lost 6 bases to trimming and J lost 0 bases; unmatched junction nucleotides: 8. Germline CDR1 and CDR2: KGHSH and LQKENI. CDR3 length: 17 residues. The CDR3 DNA reads as TGTGCCAGCTCTCCCGGGACAGTAAACTCTGGGGCCAACGTCCTGACTTTC. Protein sequence: CASSPGTVNSGANVLTF.

The V gene is TRBV6-5, the J gene TRBJ1-1; 7 nucleotides match TRBD1. Trimming cost V 0 bases and J 4 bases; bases outside gene matches: 8. Germline loops: CDR1 MNHEY, CDR2 SVGAGI. This CDR3 region has 16 residues. CDR3 DNA sequence: TGTGCCAGCAGTTACTCGCTACAGGGGAGCTCCACTGAAGCTTTCTTT. Translation: CASSYSLQGSSTEAFF.

The rearrangement joins TRBV27 to TRBJ1-2; 8 bases match TRBD1. V gave up 5 bases and J gave up 4 bases; unmatched junction bases: 18. The CDR3 has 18 amino acids. The V gene's germline CDR1 is MNHEY and CDR2 SMNVEV (reference sequence). The CDR3 loop reads CASSPTHTDRVGTYGYTF. The DNA of the CDR3 is TGTGCCAGCAGTCCGACCCACACGGACAGGGTGGGTACCTATGGCTACACCTTC.

The V call is TRBV18, the J call TRBJ1-1; no reliable D call. The CDR3 spans 14 residues. The V end was cut by 2 bases, the J end by 1 base, with 8 bases between. Germline CDR1 KGHSH, CDR2 LQKENI. In DNA form, the CDR3 reads TGTGCCAGCTCACCAACCAGTGGGAACACTGAAGCTTTCTTT. It translates to CASSPTSGNTEAFF.

This chain connects TRBV9 to TRBJ2-1, with TRBD2 as a possible D gene (5 bases). The CDR3 has 14 residues. V lost 2 bases and J 4 bases, leaving 10 bases between the germline ends. Per germline, CDR1 SGDLS and CDR2 YYNGEE. This chain's CDR3 is CASSVSEQYNEQFF. In DNA form, the CDR3 reads TGTGCCAGCAGCGTTAGCGAGCAATACAATGAGCAGTTCTTC.

This clone has more than one count but fewer than ten. This chain links TRBV6-5 with TRBJ2-5; TRBD2 agrees at 8 bases. The assigned J gene may be wrong: the sequence end matches TRBJ2-7 better. Germline V CDR1 and CDR2: MNHEY, SVGAGI. The CDR3 extends over 14 amino acids. The DNA for the CDR3 is TGTGCCAGCAGTGCGGGGACTAGATCCTACGAGCAGTACTTC. It yields the protein CASSAGTRSYEQYF.

This clone has a handful of counts. The chain couples TRBV18 to TRBJ2-7, with D tentatively TRBD2 (5 bases). This CDR3 comprises 15 residues. CDR1 and CDR2 (germline): KGHSH, LQKENI. V was clipped by 3 bases and J by 2 bases, with 14 bases between them. CDR3 DNA: TGTGCCAGCTCACCCGGGGTGCAGGCGACCTACGAGCAGTACTTC. The encoded protein is CASSPGVQATYEQYF.

The chain recombines TRBV6-1 with TRBJ1-1, with D possibly matching TRBD1 (6 bases). CDR1 is MNHNS, CDR2 SASEGT, per germline. The CDR3 totals 13 residues. Trimming removed 3 bases from V and 9 bases from J, with 14 bases in between. Written as DNA, the CDR3 is TGTGCCAGCAGTGAGACAGGTAGTTCGAAAGCTTTCTTT. Amino acids: CASSETGSSKAFF.

For the CDR3, the DNA is TGTGCCACTTCTATAGGGGGGGATGAGCAGTTCTTC. Encoded protein: CATSIGGDEQFF. This chain links TRBV27 with TRBJ2-1; D possibly corresponds to TRBD2 (7 bases). Germline assignment: CDR1 MNHEY and CDR2 SMNVEV (reference sequence). The CDR3 has 12 residues. V lost 10 bases, J lost 8 bases, and 15 bases lay in between.

This clone has only a few counts. The V and J genes are TRBV7-9 and TRBJ1-1; possible D gene TRBD1, 5 bases. V was clipped by 0 bases and J by 6 bases, with 11 bases between them. The V gene's germline CDR1 is SEHNR and CDR2 FQNEAQ (reference sequence). The length of the CDR3 is 14 residues. CDR3 sequence reads: CASSLAGVYPEAFF. Here the CDR3 DNA reads TGTGCCAGCAGCTTAGCAGGGGTGTACCCTGAAGCTTTCTTT.

This clone was detected once. For the CDR3, the DNA is TGTGCCAGCTCTCAGACGAGGGCAACTGAAGCTTTCTTT. Protein product: CASSQTRATEAFF. The chain couples TRBV18 to TRBJ1-1; unclear D gene. This CDR3 spans 13 amino acids. V lost 6 bases and J 5 bases, leaving 13 bases between the germline ends. CDR1 and CDR2 (germline): KGHSH, LQKENI.

The chain carries TRBV4-1 and TRBJ1-2, with D hard to call. V lost 0 bases, J lost 6 bases, and 11 bases lay in between. Germline values: CDR1 MGHRA, CDR2 YSYEKL. The CDR3 is 14 residues long. CDR3 sequence (DNA): TGCGCCAGCAGCCAAGATCAGCGGACGGATGGCTACACCTTC. As protein: CASSQDQRTDGYTF.

The V and J genes are TRBV30 and TRBJ2-5; D unresolved. CDR1 is GTSNPN, CDR2 SVGIG, per germline (reference sequence). The V and J ends lost 0 bases and 5 bases respectively, with 10 bases between them. This CDR3 has 13 amino acids. CDR3 in DNA: TGTGCCTGGAGTGTACCGGGTCGGGAGACCCAGTACTTC. It translates to CAWSVPGRETQYF.